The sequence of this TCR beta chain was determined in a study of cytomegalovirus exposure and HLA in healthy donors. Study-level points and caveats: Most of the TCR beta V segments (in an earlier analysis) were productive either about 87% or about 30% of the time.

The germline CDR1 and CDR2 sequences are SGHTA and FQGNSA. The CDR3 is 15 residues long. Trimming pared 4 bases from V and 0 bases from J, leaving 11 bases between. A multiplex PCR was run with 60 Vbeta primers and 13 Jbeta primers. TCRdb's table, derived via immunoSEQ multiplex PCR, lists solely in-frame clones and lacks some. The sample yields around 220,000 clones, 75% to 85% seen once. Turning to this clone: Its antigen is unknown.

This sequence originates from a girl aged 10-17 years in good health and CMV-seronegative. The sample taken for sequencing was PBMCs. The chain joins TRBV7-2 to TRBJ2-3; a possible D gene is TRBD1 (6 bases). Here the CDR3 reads CASSSSGVSTDTQYF. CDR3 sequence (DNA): TGTGCCAGCAGCTCCTCAGGGGTAAGCACAGATACGCAGTATTTT.